This entry features one T cell receptor beta chain sequence. Its antigen remains unidentified. Researchers ran eight separate cDNA reactions for each sample. Template switching introduced UMIs that contain a 6-nucleotide sample barcode. TCRdb processed the 5' RACE reads again and assigns one entry to each CDR3 protein, with no DNA. The sample has about 380,000 distinct CDR3 sequences. This record belongs to a study of monozygotic twins with inflammatory bowel disease. This CDR3 comprises 14 residues. General observations from the study: Twins classed as concordant or discordant showed no difference in repertoire similarity, possibly from limited power. Discrimination among different T cell subtypes was not achievable.

The V gene is TRBV12-3 or TRBV12-4, the J gene TRBJ2-7; the TRBD2 assignment by TCRdb is unverifiable without DNA. The TCR sequence derives from a human donor with ulcerative colitis or Crohn's disease, or a healthy co-twin of an affected twin (not recorded which). The sample was blood. The CDR3 spells CASSPRADFYEQYF.